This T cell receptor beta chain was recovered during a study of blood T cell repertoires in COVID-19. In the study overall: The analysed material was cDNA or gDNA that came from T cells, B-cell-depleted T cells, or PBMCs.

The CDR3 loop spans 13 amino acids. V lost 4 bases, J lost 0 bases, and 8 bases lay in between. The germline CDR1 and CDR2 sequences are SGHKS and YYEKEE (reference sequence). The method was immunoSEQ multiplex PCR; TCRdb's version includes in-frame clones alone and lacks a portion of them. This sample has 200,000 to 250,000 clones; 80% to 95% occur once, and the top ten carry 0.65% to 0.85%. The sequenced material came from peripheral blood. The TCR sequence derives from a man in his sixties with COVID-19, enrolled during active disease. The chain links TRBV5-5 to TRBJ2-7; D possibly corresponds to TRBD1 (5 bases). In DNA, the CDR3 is TGTGCCAGCAGCGGGGCGAGCTCCTACGAGCAGTACTTC. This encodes CASSGASSYEQYF.